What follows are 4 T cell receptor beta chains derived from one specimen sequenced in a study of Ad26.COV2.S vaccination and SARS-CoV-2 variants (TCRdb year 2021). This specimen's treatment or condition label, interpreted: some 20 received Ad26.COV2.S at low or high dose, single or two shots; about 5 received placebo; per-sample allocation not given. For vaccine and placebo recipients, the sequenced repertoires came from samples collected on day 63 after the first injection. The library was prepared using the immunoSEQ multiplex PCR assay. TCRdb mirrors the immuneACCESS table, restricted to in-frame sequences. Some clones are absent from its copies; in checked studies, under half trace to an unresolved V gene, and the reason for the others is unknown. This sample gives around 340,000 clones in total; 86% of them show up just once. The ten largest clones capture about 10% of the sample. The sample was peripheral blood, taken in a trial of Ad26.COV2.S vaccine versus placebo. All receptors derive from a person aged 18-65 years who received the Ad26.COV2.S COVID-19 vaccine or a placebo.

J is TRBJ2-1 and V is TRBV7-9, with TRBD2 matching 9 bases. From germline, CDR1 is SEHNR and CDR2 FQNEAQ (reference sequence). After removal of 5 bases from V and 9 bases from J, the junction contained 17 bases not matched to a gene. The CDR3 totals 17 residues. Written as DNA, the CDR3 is TGTGCCAGCAGCAGTCGCTCCAGCGGGGGGCCGTCAAGTGAGCAGTTCTTC. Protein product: CASSSRSSGGPSSEQFF.

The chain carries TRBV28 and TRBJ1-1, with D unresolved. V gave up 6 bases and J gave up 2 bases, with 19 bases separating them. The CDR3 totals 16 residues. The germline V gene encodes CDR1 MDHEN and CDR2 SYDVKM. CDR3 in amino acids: CASSFLWVRANTEAFF. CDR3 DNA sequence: TGTGCCAGCAGCTTCCTGTGGGTTCGAGCAAACACTGAAGCTTTCTTT. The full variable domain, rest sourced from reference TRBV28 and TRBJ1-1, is DVKVTQSSRYLVKRTGEKVFLECVQDMDHENMFWYRQDPGLGLRLIYFSYDVKMKEKGDIPEGYSVSREKKERFSLILESASTNQTSMYLCASSFLWVRANTEAFFGQGTRLTVV.

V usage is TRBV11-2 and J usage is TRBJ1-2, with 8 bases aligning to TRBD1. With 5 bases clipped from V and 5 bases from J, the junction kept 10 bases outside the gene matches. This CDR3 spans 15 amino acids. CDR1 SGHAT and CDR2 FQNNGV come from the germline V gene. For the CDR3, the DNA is TGTGCCAGCAGCAGGGACAGGCCGGTTATATATGGCTACACCTTC. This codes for CASSRDRPVIYGYTF.

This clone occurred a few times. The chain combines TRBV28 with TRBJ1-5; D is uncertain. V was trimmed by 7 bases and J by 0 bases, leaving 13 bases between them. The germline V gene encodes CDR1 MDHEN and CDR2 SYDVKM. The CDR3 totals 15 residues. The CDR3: CASKGVRYSNQPQHF. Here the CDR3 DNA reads TGTGCCAGCAAAGGCGTCCGATATAGCAATCAGCCCCAGCATTTT.